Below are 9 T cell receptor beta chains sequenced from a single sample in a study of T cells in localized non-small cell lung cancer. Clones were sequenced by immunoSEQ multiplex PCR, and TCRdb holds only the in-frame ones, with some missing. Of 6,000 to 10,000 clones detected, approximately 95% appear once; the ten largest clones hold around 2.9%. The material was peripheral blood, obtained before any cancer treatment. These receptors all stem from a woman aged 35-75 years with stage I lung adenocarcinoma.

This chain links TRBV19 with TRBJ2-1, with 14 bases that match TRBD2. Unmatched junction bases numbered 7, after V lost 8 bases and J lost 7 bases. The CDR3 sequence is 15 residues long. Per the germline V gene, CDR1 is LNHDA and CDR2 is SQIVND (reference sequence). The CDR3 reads CASSGTSGGGNEQFF. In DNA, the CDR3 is TGTGCCAGTTCTGGGACTAGCGGGGGTGGGAATGAGCAGTTCTTC.

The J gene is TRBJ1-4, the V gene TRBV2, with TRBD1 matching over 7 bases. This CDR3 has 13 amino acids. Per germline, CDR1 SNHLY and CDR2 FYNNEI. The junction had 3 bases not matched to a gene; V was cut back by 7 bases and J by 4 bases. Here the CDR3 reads CASKGDSNEKLFF. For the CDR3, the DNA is TGTGCCAGCAAGGGGGACAGTAATGAAAAACTGTTTTTT.

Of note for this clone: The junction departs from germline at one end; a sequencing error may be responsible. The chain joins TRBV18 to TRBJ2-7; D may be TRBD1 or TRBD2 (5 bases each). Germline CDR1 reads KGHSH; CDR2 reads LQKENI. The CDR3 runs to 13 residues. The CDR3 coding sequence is TGTGCCAGCTCATCACCGGGGCACTACGAGCAGTACTTC. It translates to CASSSPGHYEQYF.

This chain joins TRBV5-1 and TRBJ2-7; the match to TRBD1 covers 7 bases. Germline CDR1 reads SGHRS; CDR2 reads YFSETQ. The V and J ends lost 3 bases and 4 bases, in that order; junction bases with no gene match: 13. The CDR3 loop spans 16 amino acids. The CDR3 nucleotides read TGCGCCAGCAGCTGGGGGTTTTCGGACAGGATGTACGAGCAGTACTTC. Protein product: CASSWGFSDRMYEQYF.

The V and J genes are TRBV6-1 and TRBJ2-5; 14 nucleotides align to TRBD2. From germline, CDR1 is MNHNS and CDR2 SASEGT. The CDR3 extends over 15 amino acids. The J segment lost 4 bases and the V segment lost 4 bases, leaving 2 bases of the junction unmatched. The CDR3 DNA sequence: TGTGCCAGCAGTGGACTAGCGGGAGGGCCAGAGACCCAGTACTTC. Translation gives CASSGLAGGPETQYF.

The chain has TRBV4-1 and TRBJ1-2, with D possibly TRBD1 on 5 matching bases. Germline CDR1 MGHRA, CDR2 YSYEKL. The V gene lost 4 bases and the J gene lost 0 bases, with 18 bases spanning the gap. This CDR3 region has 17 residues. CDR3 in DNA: TGCGCCAGCAGCCCCCAGGACGGACAAAGAACTAACTATGGCTACACCTTC. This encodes CASSPQDGQRTNYGYTF.

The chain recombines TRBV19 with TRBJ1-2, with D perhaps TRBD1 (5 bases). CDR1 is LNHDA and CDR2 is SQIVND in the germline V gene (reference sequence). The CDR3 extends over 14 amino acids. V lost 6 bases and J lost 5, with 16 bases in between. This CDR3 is CASSRRGEEYGYTF. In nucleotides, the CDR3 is TGTGCCAGTAGCCGGAGGGGCGAGGAGTATGGCTACACCTTC.

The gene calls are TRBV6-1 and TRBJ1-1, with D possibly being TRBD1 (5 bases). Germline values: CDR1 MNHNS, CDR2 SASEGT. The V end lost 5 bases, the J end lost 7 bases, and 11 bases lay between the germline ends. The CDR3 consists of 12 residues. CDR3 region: CASSTQTVEAFF. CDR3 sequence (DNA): TGTGCCAGCAGTACCCAGACAGTTGAAGCTTTCTTT.

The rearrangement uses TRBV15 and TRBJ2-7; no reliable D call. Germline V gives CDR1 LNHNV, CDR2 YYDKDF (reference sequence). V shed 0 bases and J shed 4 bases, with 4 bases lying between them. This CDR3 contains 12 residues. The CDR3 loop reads CATSREGYEQYF. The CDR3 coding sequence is TGTGCCACCAGCAGAGAAGGATACGAGCAGTACTTC.